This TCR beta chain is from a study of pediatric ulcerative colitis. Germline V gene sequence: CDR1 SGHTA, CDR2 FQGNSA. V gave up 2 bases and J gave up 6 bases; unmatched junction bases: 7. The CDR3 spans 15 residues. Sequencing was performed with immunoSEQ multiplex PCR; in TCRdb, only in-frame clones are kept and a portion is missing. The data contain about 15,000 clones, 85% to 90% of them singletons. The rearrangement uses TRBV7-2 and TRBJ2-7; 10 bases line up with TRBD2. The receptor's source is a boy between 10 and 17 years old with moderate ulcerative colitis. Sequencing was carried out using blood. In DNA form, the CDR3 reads TGTGCCAGCAGCTTATGGGCTAGCGGGAGTGGCGAGCAGTACTTC. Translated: CASSLWASGSGEQYF.